Described below is a single TCR beta chain sequence and its context. This record comes from a study of Ad26.COV2.S vaccination and SARS-CoV-2 variants. The wider study: Ad26.COV2.S given intramuscularly, once or twice 56 days apart.

The repertoire was sequenced with immunoSEQ multiplex PCR; TCRdb's copy has only in-frame clones and lacks some. Altogether roughly 400,000 clones are present, about 90% being singletons, with the ten largest covering around 1.8%. Treatment here: around 19 received Ad26.COV2.S at low or high dose, single or two shots; five or six received placebo; per-sample allocation not given. Sample collection was performed on day 63 after the first vaccine or placebo injection. The sequence was obtained from a person aged 18 to 65 who received the Ad26.COV2.S COVID-19 vaccine or a placebo. The sample was peripheral blood, taken in a trial of Ad26.COV2.S vaccine versus placebo.

The CDR3 DNA reads as TGTGCCACCAGCAGAAACAACAGGGACCGAGAGACCCAGTACTTC. Protein sequence: CATSRNNRDRETQYF. This chain connects TRBV15 to TRBJ2-5; the D gene is possibly TRBD1 (6 bases). This CDR3 comprises 15 residues. Trimming left V 2 bases short and J 4 bases short, with 14 bases between. Per germline, CDR1 LNHNV and CDR2 YYDKDF (reference sequence). The variable domain in full, completed from reference TRBV15 and TRBJ2-5, reads DAMVIQNPRYQVTQFGKPVTLSCSQTLNHNVMYWYQQKSSQAPKLLFHYYDKDFNNEADTPDNFQSRRPNTSFCFLDIRSPGLGDTAMYLCATSRNNRDRETQYFGPGTRLLVL.